This T cell receptor (beta chain) was retrieved from a study of blood T cell repertoires in COVID-19. About the research overall: Samples representing acute and convalescent COVID-19 were sourced from the United States, Italy and Spain. The analysed material was cDNA or gDNA that came from T cells, B-cell-depleted T cells, or PBMCs.

TCRdb keeps only in-frame clones here, not all; method: immunoSEQ multiplex PCR. The sample shows around 280,000 clones, about 83% of them seen only once. CDR1 LGHNA and CDR2 YSLEER come from the germline V gene. Trimming removed 0 bases from V and 4 bases from J, with 12 bases in between. This CDR3 has 15 amino acids. Assignment of participants to cohorts was predicated upon participant-reported clinical history. What the recovered Cohort 3 donors had was two negative PCRs, clearance, or symptom resolution. This receptor was identified in a woman aged 40-49 years who had recovered from COVID-19. This sequence joins TRBV4-3 and TRBJ2-5, with D possibly being TRBD1 (6 bases). Material for sequencing was PBMCs or T cells enriched from blood (not recorded which). DNA of the CDR3: TGCGCCAGCAGCCAAGACCCTGTCAGGGGAGAGACCCAGTACTTC. It specifies CASSQDPVRGETQYF.